A selection of T cell receptor beta chains follows, all from one sample in a study of T-cell reconstitution after alpha-beta-depleted transplantation in children. MiXCR, run by TCRdb on the PCR reads, gives a single entry per CDR3 protein. The sample shows hundreds of thousands of distinct CDR3 sequences, 16% of them seen only once. Sequenced here: PBMCs, mostly from graft donor cells, sampled 360 days after TCRalphabeta/CD19-depleted stem cell transplant. All receptors come from a male patient younger than 18 who had a stem cell transplant for acute lymphoblastic leukemia, so the T cells may come from the graft donor. Each CDR3 is given with its conserved first and last residue.

V	J	CDR3
TRBV3-1	TRBJ2-1	CATCRGLAGVLYNEQFF
TRBV27	TRBJ1-2	CASSMDRANYGYTF
TRBV3-1	TRBJ1-6	CASSLPDRVSPLHF
TRBV11-2	TRBJ2-5	CASSYGSSETQYF
TRBV19	TRBJ1-5	CASRTGLNQPQHF
TRBV4-1	TRBJ2-7	CASSQDIVSYEQYF
TRBV12-3/TRBV12-4	TRBJ2-5	CASSPHLLGQETQYF
TRBV24-1	TRBJ1-1	CATSGWYVDTEAFF
TRBV4-1	TRBJ2-7	CASRLAGDPLYEQYF
TRBV7-2	TRBJ2-1	CASSSYANEQFF
TRBV4-2	TRBJ2-1	CARSPGLSSYNEQFF
TRBV5-8	TRBJ2-3	CASLNPWDTQYF
TRBV12-3/TRBV12-4	TRBJ2-1	CASTEDSYKQSSYNEQFF
TRBV5-1	TRBJ2-7	CASNRRDSYEQYF
TRBV12-3/TRBV12-4	TRBJ2-7	CASSSGSAAYEQYF
TRBV12-3/TRBV12-4	TRBJ2-7	CASSRGTLSYYEQYF
TRBV29-1	TRBJ2-1	CSVDGSYNEQFF
TRBV12-3/TRBV12-4	TRBJ1-1	CASIHGIGLSDDTEAFF
TRBV20-1	TRBJ1-3	CCARADRALLSGNTIYF
TRBV19	TRBJ1-6	CASRYGNSPLHF
TRBV4-2	TRBJ1-1	CASSQEGGPGITEAFF
TRBV19	TRBJ1-5	CASEKQGPIPNQPQHF